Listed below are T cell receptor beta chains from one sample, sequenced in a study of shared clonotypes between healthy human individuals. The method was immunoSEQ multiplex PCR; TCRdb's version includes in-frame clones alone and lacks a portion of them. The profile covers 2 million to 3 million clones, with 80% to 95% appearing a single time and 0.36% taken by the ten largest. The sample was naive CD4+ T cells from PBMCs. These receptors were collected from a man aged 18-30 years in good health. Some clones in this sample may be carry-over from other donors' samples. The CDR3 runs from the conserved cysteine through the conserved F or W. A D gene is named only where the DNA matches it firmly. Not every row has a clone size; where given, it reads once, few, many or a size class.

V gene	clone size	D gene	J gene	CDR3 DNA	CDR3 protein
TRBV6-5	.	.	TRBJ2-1	TGTGCCAGCAGAGAGGGGGGACTGAACAATGAGCAGTTCTTC	CASREGGLNNEQFF
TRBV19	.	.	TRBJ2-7	TGTGCCAGTAGTATAATATTAGGGGAGCAGTACTTC	CASSIILGEQYF
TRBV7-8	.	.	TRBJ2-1	TGTGCCAGCAGCTTAGCCCACCGGGAGAATGAGCAGTTCTTC	CASSLAHRENEQFF
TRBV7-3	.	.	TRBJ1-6	TGTGCCAGCAGCTTAGAGGCAGGGTATAATTCACCCCTCCACTTT	CASSLEAGYNSPLHF
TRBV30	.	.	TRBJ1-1	TGTGCCTGGAGTGTTAAGGGGCAGCGTGACACTGAAGCTTTCTTT	CAWSVKGQRDTEAFF
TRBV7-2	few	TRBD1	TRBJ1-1	TGTGCCAGCAGCTTATCAGGGGGCAACACTGAAGCTTTCTTT	CASSLSGGNTEAFF
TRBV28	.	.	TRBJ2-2	TGTGCCAGCAGTTTAACCGGGGAGCTGTTTTTT	CASSLTGELFF
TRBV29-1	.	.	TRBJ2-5	TGCAGCGTTGCCGGGGAAGGAGGTCAAGAGACCCAGTACTTC	CSVAGEGGQETQYF
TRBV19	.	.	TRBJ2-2	TGTGCCAGTAGTATACTTAGTGTGCTGGGAATGGTCACCGGGGAGCTGTTTTTT	CASSILSVLGMVTGELFF
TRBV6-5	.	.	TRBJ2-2	TGTGCCGCTGGCCCGGGAGTAGTCACCGGGGAGCTGTTTTTT	CAAGPGVVTGELFF
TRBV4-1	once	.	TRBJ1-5	TGCGCCAGCAGCCAAGGAGGGTGGCAGCCCCAGCATTTT	CASSQGGWQPQHF
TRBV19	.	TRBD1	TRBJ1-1	TGTGCCAGTAGTATTTTTCCAGGGGGGACCGATAACACTGAAGCTTTCTTT	CASSIFPGGTDNTEAFF
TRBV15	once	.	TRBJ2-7	TGTGCCACCAGCAGGCATCCACCGGGCTCAGGGGCCTACGAGCAGTACTTC	CATSRHPPGSGAYEQYF
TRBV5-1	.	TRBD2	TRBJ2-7	TGCGCCAGCAGCTTGGAGGCTAGCGGGACCTACGAGCAGTACTTC	CASSLEASGTYEQYF
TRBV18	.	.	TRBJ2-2	TGTGCCAGCTCACCGAGAAACACCGGGGAGCTGTTTTTT	CASSPRNTGELFF
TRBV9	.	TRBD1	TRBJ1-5	TGTGCCAGCAGCGTAGGCGCAGGGGGCCCTCAGCCCCAGCATTTT	CASSVGAGGPQPQHF
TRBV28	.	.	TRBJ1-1	TGTGCCAGCAACCCCCTCGGCGGGGAAGCTTTCTTT	CASNPLGGEAFF
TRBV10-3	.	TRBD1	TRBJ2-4	TGTGCCATCAGTGAGTCCTTGGGACAGGGGGTCACCAAAAACATTCAGTACTTC	CAISESLGQGVTKNIQYF
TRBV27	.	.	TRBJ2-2	TGTGCCAGCAGTGGGTGGGGGAGTAGGGCGACCGGGGAGCTGTTTTTT	CASSGWGSRATGELFF
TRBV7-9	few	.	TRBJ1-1	TGTGCCAGCAGCTTAGTTGTAGCTGACACTGAAGCTTTCTTT	CASSLVVADTEAFF
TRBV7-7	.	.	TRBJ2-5	TGTGCCAGCAGTGGGGAGCGGGAGACCCAGTACTTC	CASSGERETQYF
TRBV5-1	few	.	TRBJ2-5	TGCGCCAGCAGCTTCGTAGGACCCAGGAGATCGAAAGAGACCCAGTACTTC	CASSFVGPRRSKETQYF
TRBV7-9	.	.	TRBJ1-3	TGTGCCAGCAGCTCAGGAAACACCATATATTTT	CASSSGNTIYF
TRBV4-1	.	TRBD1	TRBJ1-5	TGCGCCAGCAGCCAAGGTCTAGGGGGCTCTTGGCCTTGGAGCAATCAGCCCCAGCATTTT	CASSQGLGGSWPWSNQPQHF
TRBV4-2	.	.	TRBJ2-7	TGTGCCAGCAGCCAGGATCCCGGGACTCCCCGCGAGCAGTACTTC	CASSQDPGTPREQYF
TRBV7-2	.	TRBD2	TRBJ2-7	TGTGCCAGCAGCTTTCAACTAGCGGGAGACCAGCAGTACTTC	CASSFQLAGDQQYF
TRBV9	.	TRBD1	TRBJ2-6	TGTGCCAGCAGCGTGAAGACAGGGGGAAAGTCTGGGGCCAACGTCCTGACTTTC	CASSVKTGGKSGANVLTF
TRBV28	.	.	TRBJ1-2	TGTGCCAGCAATAATGGTCTGTACTATGGCTACACCTTC	CASNNGLYYGYTF
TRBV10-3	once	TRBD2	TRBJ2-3	TGTGCCATCAGTTCCCGACTAGCGGGGATAGGAGATACGCAGTATTTT	CAISSRLAGIGDTQYF
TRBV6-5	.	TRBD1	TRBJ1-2	TGTGCCATCAGGGACAGGGATAACTATGGCTACACCTTC	CAIRDRDNYGYTF
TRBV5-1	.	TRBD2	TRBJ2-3	TGCGCCAGCAGCTTGGGACTAGCGCCTAGCACAGATACGCAGTATTTT	CASSLGLAPSTDTQYF
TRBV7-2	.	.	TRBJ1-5	TGTGCCAGCAGCTTAGGGTCAGGGAATCAGCCCCAGCATTTT	CASSLGSGNQPQHF
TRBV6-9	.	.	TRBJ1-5	TGTGCCAGCAGTCTAAGGACATCGGGCCAGCCCCAGCATTTT	CASSLRTSGQPQHF
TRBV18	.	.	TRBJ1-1	TGTGCCAGCTCACCTACCGGGGGCAGGGAGGCGTGGAACACTGAAGCTTTCTTT	CASSPTGGREAWNTEAFF
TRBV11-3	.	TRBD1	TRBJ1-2	TGTGCCAGCAGCTCCGTGTACAGAACAGGGGGCTATGGCTACACCTTC	CASSSVYRTGGYGYTF
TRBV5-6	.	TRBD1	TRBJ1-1	TGTGCCAGCAGCCCGGGACAGGGGGTGGTGAGCACTGAAGCTTTCTTT	CASSPGQGVVSTEAFF
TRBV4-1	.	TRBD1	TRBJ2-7	TGCGCCAGCAGCCACCCGGGACAGGGGTATGAGCAGTACTTC	CASSHPGQGYEQYF
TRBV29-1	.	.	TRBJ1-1	TGCAGCGCTACAGGGTACACTGAAGCTTTCTTT	CSATGYTEAFF
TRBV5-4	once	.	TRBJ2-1	TGTGCCAGCAGCTTGGAACTCCGGCGCCTTTCCTACAATGAGCAGTTCTTC	CASSLELRRLSYNEQFF